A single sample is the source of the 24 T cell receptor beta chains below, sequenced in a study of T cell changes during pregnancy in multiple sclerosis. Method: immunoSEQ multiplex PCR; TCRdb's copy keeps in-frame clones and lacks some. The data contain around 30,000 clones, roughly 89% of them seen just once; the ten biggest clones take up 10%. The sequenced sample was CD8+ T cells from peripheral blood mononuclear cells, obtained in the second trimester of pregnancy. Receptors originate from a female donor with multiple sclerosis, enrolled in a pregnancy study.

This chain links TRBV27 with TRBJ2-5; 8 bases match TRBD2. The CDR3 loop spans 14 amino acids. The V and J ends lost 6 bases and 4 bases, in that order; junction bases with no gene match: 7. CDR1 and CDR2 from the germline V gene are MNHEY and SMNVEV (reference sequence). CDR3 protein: CASSRGLARETQYF. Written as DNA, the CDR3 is TGTGCCAGCAGCCGCGGACTAGCACGAGAGACCCAGTACTTC.

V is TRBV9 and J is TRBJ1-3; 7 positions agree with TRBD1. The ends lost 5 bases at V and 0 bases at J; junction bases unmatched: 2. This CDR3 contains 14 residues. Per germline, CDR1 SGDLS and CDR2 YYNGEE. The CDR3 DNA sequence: TGTGCCAGCAGGGGGACAGACTCTGGAAACACCATATATTTT. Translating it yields CASRGTDSGNTIYF.

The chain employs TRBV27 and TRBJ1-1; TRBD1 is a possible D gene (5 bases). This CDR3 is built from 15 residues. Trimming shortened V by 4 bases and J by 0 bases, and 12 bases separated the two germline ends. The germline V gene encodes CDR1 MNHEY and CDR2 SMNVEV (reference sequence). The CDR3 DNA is TGTGCCAGCAGTTCGCACAGGAGTATGAACACTGAAGCTTTCTTT. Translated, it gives CASSSHRSMNTEAFF.

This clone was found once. CDR3: CASSYSGGGSFYEQYF. CDR3 bases: TGTGCCAGCAGTTACTCAGGCGGGGGGTCTTTCTACGAGCAGTACTTC. The chain combines TRBV6-5 with TRBJ2-7, with TRBD2 identical over 8 bases. After removal of 0 bases from V and 3 bases from J, the junction contained 7 bases not matched to a gene. The CDR3 loop spans 16 amino acids. Germline loops: CDR1 MNHEY, CDR2 SVGAGI.

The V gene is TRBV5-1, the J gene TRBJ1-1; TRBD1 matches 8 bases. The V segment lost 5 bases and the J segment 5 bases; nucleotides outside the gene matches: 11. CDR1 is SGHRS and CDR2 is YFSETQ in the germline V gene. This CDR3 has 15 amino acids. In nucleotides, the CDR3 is TGCGCCAGCAGATTGCCCCTACAGGGGGGAACTGAAGCTTTCTTT. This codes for CASRLPLQGGTEAFF.

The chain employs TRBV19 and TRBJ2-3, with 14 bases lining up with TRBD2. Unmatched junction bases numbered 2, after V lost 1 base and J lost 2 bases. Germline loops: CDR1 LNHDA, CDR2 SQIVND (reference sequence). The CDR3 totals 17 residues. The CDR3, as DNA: TGTGCCAGTAGTATAGGGACTAGCGGGGGGATCACAGATACGCAGTATTTT. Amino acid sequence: CASSIGTSGGITDTQYF.

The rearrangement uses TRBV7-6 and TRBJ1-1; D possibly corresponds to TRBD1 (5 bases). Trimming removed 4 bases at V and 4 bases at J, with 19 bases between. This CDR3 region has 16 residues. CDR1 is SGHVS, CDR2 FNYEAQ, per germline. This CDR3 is CASSSRGGGGSTEAFF. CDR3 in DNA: TGTGCCAGCAGCTCTAGAGGCGGGGGTGGGAGCACTGAAGCTTTCTTT.

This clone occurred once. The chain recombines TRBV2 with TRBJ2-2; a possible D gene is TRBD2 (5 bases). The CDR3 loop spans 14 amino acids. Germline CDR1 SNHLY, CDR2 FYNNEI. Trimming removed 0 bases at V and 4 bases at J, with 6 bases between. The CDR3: CASSEAAGTGELFF. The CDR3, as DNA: TGTGCCAGCAGTGAAGCCGCGGGCACCGGGGAGCTGTTTTTT.

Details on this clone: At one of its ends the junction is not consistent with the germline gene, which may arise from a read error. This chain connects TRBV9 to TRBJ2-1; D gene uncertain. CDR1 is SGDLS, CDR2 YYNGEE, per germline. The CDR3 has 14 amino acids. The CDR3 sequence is CASAPPVRYSEQFF. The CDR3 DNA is TGTGCCAGCGCCCCTCCAGTCCGATACAGTGAGCAGTTCTTC.

DNA of the CDR3: TGTGCCAGCAGATTGGGCACGGGAGGCGAGCAGTACTTC. Its protein product is CASRLGTGGEQYF. V gene TRBV7-3 combines with J gene TRBJ2-7; 7 bases are shared with TRBD2. Germline CDR1 and CDR2: SGHTA and FQGTGA. The CDR3 spans 13 residues. V was pared by 6 bases and J by 6 bases, with 8 bases of the junction left unmatched.

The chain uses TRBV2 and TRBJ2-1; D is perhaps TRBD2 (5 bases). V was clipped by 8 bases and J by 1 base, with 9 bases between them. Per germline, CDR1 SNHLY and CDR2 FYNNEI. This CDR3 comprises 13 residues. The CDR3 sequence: CASGSGSYNEQFF. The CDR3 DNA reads TGTGCCAGCGGGAGTGGTTCCTACAATGAGCAGTTCTTC.

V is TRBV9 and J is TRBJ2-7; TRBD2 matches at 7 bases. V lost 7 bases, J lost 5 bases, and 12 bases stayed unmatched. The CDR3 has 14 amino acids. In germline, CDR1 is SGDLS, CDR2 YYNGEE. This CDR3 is CASGGEGTVDEQYF. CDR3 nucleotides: TGTGCCAGCGGGGGGGAGGGGACGGTAGACGAGCAGTACTTC.

The chain's CDR3 is CASSTLAGGWTGELFF. DNA for the CDR3: TGTGCCAGCAGCACCCTAGCGGGGGGCTGGACCGGGGAGCTGTTTTTT. This chain joins TRBV7-9 and TRBJ2-2; 11 positions agree with TRBD2. Germline values: CDR1 SEHNR, CDR2 FQNEAQ (reference sequence). The CDR3 loop spans 16 amino acids. J lost 5 bases, V lost 5 bases, and 7 bases had no gene match.

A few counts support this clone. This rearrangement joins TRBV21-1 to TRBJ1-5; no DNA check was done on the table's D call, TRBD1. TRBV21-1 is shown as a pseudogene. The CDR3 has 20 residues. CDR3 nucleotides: TGTGCCAGCAGCGCCTCCCCGGACAGGGGGAAACTTGATAGCAATCAGCCCCAGCATTTT. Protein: CASSASPDRGKLDSNQPQHF.

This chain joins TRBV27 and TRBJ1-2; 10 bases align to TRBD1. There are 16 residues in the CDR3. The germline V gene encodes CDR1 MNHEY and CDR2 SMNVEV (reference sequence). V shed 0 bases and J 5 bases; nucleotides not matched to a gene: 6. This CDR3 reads CASSLSRTGGGYGYTF. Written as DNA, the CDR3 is TGTGCCAGCAGTTTATCTAGGACAGGGGGGGGGTATGGCTACACCTTC.

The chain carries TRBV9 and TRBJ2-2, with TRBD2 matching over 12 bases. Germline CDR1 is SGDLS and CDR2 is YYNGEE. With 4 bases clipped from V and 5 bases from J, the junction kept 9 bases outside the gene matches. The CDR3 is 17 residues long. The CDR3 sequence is CASSPRLAGVRTGELFF. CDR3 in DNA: TGTGCCAGCAGCCCTCGACTAGCGGGAGTAAGAACCGGGGAGCTGTTTTTT.

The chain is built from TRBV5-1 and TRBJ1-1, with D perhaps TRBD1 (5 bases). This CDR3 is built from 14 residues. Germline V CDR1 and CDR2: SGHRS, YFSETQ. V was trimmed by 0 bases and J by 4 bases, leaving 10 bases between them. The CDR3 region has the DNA TGCGCCAGCAGCTTGGCCGGGGGGGGCACTGAAGCTTTCTTT. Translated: CASSLAGGGTEAFF.

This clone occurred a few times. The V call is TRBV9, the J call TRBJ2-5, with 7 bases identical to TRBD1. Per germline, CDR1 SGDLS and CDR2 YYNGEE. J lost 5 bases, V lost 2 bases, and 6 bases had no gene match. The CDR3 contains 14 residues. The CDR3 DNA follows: TGTGCCAGCAGCGTCACAGGGGATCTTGAGACCCAGTACTTC. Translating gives CASSVTGDLETQYF.

The CDR3, as DNA: TGCGCCAGCAGCCAAGGTCGTGACATGTCTTACTACAATGAGCAGTTCTTC. Translated: CASSQGRDMSYYNEQFF. V and J are TRBV4-1 and TRBJ2-1; D ambiguous. Looked up from germline, CDR1 is MGHRA and CDR2 is YSYEKL. The ends were cut back, 1 base at V and 3 bases at J, with 16 bases in the middle. The CDR3 contains 17 residues.

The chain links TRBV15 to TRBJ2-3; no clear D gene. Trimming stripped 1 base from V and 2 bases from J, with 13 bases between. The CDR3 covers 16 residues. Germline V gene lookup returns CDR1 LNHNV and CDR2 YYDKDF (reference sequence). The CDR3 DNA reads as TGTGCCACCAGCAGAGCACAGACACCGGACACAGATACGCAGTATTTT. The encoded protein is CATSRAQTPDTDTQYF.

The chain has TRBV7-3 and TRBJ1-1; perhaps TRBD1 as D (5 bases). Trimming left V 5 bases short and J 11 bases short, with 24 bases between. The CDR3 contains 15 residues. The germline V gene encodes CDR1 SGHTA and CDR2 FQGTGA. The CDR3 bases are TGTGCCAGCAGCACCCGTGGTATTCGGGGGGGAGGGGCTTTCTTT. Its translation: CASSTRGIRGGGAFF.

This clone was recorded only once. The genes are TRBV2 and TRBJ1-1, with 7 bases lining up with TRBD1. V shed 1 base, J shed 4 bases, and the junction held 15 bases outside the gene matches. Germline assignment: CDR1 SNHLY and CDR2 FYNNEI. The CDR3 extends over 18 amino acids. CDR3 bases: TGTGCCAGCAGTGAAGTAAATTACACAGGGGCACCCCCCACTGAAGCTTTCTTT. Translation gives CASSEVNYTGAPPTEAFF.

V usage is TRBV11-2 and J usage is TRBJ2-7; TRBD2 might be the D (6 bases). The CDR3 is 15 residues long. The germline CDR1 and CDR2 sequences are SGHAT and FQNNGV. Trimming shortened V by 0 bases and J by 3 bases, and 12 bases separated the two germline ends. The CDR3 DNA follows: TGTGCCAGCAGCTTAGAGGCTAGCGCCTACTACGAGCAGTACTTC. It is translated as CASSLEASAYYEQYF. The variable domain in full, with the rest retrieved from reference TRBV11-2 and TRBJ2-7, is EAGVAQSPRYKIIEKRQSVAFWCNPISGHATLYWYQQILGQGPKLLIQFQNNGVVDDSQLPKDRFSAERLKGVDSTLKIQPAKLEDSAVYLCASSLEASAYYEQYFGPGTRLTVT.

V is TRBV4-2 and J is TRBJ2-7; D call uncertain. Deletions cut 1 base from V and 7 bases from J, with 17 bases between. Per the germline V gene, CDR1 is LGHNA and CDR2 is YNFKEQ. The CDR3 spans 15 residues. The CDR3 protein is CASSQGQGAAREQYF. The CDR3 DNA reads TGTGCCAGCAGCCAAGGGCAAGGAGCAGCTAGGGAGCAGTACTTC.